This T cell receptor beta chain appears in the sequencing data of a study of CD8+CD57+ T cells in acquired aplastic anemia. General study findings and limits: Researchers reported that CD8+ Simpson's diversity was not significantly different in patients versus controls. Both patients and controls carried the same twenty-nine CD8+ CDR3 sequences.

The CDR3 has 15 amino acids. In germline, CDR1 is SGHVS, CDR2 FQNEAQ. Germline trimming cut 0 bases from V and 5 bases from J; bases unmatched to any gene: 3. By flow cytometry, patients selected for sequencing had shown an expansion of CD8+CD57+ cells. At blood sampling, none of the patients had yet received therapy. Comment on this clonotype: Its specificity is unknown.

The use of genomic DNA as template underpinned the TCR beta VDJ and CDR3 profiling. Using its own MiXCR run on the reads, TCRdb lists one record per CDR3 protein. Seen here are fewer than 300,000 distinct CDR3 sequences, around 82% observed once, and the top ten hold 40% to 50%. V usage is TRBV7-8 and J usage is TRBJ1-2; 10 nucleotides agree with TRBD1. The TCR sequence derives from a human donor with aplastic anemia. The sample comprised sorted CD4+, CD8+, or CD8+CD57+ T cells (not recorded which) from PBMCs. CDR3 residues: CASSLAGQGIYGYTF. Here the CDR3 DNA reads TGTGCCAGCAGCTTAGCGGGACAGGGGATTTATGGCTACACCTTC.